Shown below are 10 T cell receptor beta chains from a single sample sequenced in a study of CD8+CD57+ T cells in acquired aplastic anemia. Patients who underwent sequencing had shown CD8+CD57+ cell expansion by flow cytometry. It was genomic DNA that served as the template for profiling TCR beta VDJ and CDR3. Via MiXCR, TCRdb re-called the reads, giving one row per CDR3 protein. The data contain about 160,000 distinct CDR3 sequences, about 48% of them singletons. The source material was sorted CD4+, CD8+, or CD8+CD57+ T cells (not recorded which) from PBMCs. The receptor set was obtained from a human donor with aplastic anemia.

The genes are TRBV25-1 and TRBJ2-3, with D uncertain. Trimming cost V 4 bases and J 0 bases, with 8 bases left between them. Germline CDR1 reads MGHDK; CDR2 reads SYGVNS. The CDR3 spans 14 residues. DNA for the CDR3: TGTGCCAGCAGTGGTGGCCTCAGCACAGATACGCAGTATTTT. Its translation: CASSGGLSTDTQYF.

This chain links TRBV29-1 with TRBJ2-1; 10 nucleotides match TRBD1. This CDR3 region has 15 residues. V gave up 1 base and J gave up 7 bases; unmatched junction bases: 7. Germline CDR1 SQVTM, CDR2 ANQGSEA. Written as DNA, the CDR3 is TGCAGCGTTGAAGTGGGGGACAGGGGTATGAATGAGCAGTTCTTC. As protein: CSVEVGDRGMNEQFF.

This clonotype was picked up many times. This rearrangement joins TRBV2 to TRBJ2-5; D not resolved. From germline, CDR1 is SNHLY and CDR2 FYNNEI. The CDR3 runs 15 residues. Trimming removed 3 bases from V and 2 bases from J, with 13 bases in between. The CDR3 protein is CASSDSGKQQETQYF. The CDR3 coding sequence is TGTGCCAGCAGTGATTCTGGCAAACAACAAGAGACCCAGTACTTC.

In its sample, this clonotype was seen many times. CDR3 amino acids: CASSLVPGLAAEGQYF. The CDR3 DNA is TGCGCCAGCAGCTTGGTTCCGGGACTAGCGGCCGAGGGGCAGTACTTC. V gene TRBV5-1 combines with J gene TRBJ2-7; 11 bases match TRBD2. This CDR3 spans 16 amino acids. CDR1 and CDR2 (germline): SGHRS, YFSETQ. The trim removed 0 bases at V and 9 bases at J, leaving 11 bases unmatched.

The chain is built from TRBV24-1 and TRBJ2-3; D call uncertain. Germline lookup yields CDR1 KGHDR and CDR2 SFDVKD. V was clipped by 4 bases and J by 4 bases, with 11 bases between them. There are 14 residues in the CDR3. CDR3 bases: TGTGCCACCAGTGACTCATCTAGAGCAGATACGCAGTATTTT. Translating it yields CATSDSSRADTQYF.

Worth noting for this clonotype: A read error may be the cause here, since a much bigger clone is one base away. The chain recombines TRBV14 with TRBJ2-5; TRBD1 matches 7 bases. Germline V gives CDR1 SGHDN, CDR2 FVKESK. The CDR3 has 16 residues. The CDR3 DNA follows: TGTGTCAGCAGCCAAGAAGGGGACAGAGAAAAAGAGACCCAGTACTTC. Amino acid sequence: CVSSQEGDREKETQYF.

V is TRBV10-3 and J is TRBJ2-7, with D possibly matching TRBD1 (5 bases). Trimming pared 4 bases from V and 0 bases from J, leaving 13 bases between. The CDR3 contains 15 residues. Germline V gene sequence: CDR1 ENHRY, CDR2 SYGVKD. The CDR3 DNA reads TGTGCCATCAGTGGAGGACAAGCGAGCTCCTACGAGCAGTACTTC. This codes for CAISGGQASSYEQYF.

The V and J genes are TRBV25-1 and TRBJ1-1; the D is unclear. CDR1 is MGHDK and CDR2 is SYGVNS in the germline V gene. V dropped 4 bases and J dropped 1 base, with 7 bases sitting between them. CDR3 size: 13 residues. CDR3 residues: CASSVGRNTEAFF. DNA of the CDR3: TGTGCCAGCAGTGTTGGCAGGAACACTGAAGCTTTCTTT.

In nucleotides, the CDR3 is TGTGCCATCAGGACAGGGTTTGGGGCCTACAATGAGCAGTTCTTC. Its translation is CAIRTGFGAYNEQFF. The rearrangement links TRBV2 to TRBJ2-1; 8 bases agree with TRBD1. V lost 10 bases and J lost 2; bases outside the gene matches: 10. The CDR3 length is 15 residues. CDR1 and CDR2 from the germline V gene are SNHLY and FYNNEI.

The gene calls are TRBV7-2 and TRBJ2-7; D not certain. V was clipped by 5 bases and J by 2 bases, with 10 bases between them. Germline CDR1 and CDR2: SGHTA and FQGNSA. This CDR3 spans 13 amino acids. CDR3 nucleotide sequence: TGTGCCAGCAGCCCCGGATCGCCCTACGAGCAGTACTTC. The encoded protein is CASSPGSPYEQYF. The whole variable domain, remainder taken from reference TRBV7-2 and TRBJ2-7, is GAGVSQSPSNKVTEKGKDVELRCDPISGHTALYWYRQSLGQGLEFLIYFQGNSAPDKSGLPSDRFSAERTGGSVSTLTIQRTQQEDSAVYLCASSPGSPYEQYFGPGTRLTVT.